This TCR beta chain was captured by sequencing in a study of blood T cell repertoires in COVID-19. Germline V gives CDR1 MGHRA, CDR2 YSYEKL. J lost 7 bases, V lost 11 bases, and 11 bases had no gene match. CDR3 length equals 14 residues. The method was immunoSEQ multiplex PCR; TCRdb's version includes in-frame clones alone and lacks a portion of them. Counted here are about 300,000 clones, approximately 82% occurring once; the ten biggest clones make up roughly 1.1%. The rearrangement joins TRBV4-1 to TRBJ1-6, with 7 positions matching TRBD1. The sequenced sample was peripheral blood. This clonotype was sampled from a woman aged 45 to 65 with acute or convalescent COVID-19. CDR3: CASTLQGWNSPLHF. CDR3 coding DNA: TGCGCCTCTACCCTACAGGGGTGGAATTCACCCCTCCACTTT.